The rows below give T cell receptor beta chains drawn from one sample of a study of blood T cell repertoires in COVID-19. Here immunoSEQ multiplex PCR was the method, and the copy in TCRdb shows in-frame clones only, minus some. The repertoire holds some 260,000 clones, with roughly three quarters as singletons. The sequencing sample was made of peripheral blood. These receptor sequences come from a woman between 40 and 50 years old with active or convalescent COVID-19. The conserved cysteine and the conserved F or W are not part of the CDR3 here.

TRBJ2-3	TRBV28	ASTTGTASTDTQY
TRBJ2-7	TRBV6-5	ASSREGYEQY
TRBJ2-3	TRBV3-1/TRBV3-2	ATSGSYADTQY
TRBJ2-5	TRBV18	ASSPPGPGETQY
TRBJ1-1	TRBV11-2	ASSLVNGARGANTEAF
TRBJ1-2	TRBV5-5	ASSTNPAAGYT
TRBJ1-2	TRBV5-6	ASSLIGFNYGYT
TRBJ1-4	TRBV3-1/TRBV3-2	ASSYTINEKLF
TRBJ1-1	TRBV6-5	ASSRRQGANTEAF
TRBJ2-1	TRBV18	ASSPVRDEQF
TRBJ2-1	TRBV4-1	ASSQWTGGGKEQF
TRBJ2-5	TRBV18	ASSPSRDSGETQY
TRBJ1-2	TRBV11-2	ASSLDPAGVGYA
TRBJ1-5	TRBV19	ASSREDYQPQH
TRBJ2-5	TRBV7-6	ASSFGQLMKETQY
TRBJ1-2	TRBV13	ASSLGGTGQSAYGYT
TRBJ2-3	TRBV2	ASSERGSGTQY
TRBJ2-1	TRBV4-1	ASSPRREGEQF
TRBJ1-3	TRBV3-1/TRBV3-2	ASSPRRGSGNTIY
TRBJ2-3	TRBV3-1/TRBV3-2	ASSPTRGGTDTQY
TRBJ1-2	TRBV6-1	ASSEGHPLRDGYT
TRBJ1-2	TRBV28	ASSTVSYGYT
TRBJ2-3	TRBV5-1	ASSTMTSGGFLDTQY
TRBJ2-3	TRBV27	ASSLASADTQY
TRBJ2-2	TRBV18	ASSPPGGRTGELF
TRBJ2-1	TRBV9	ASSPGRLAGAYNEQF
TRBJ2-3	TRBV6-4	ASSDSIGDTQY
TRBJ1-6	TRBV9	ASSSERGQGVNSPLH
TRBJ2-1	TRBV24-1	ATSDFRRQSGEQF
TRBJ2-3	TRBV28	ASTSGQGSDTQY
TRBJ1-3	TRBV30	AWSVQRNSGNTIY
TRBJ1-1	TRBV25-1	ASSGKTANTEAF
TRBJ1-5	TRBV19	ASTRGGRMGNQPQH
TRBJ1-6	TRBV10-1	ASSRDRGLNSPLH
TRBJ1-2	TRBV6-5	ASSRAAITRGGYT
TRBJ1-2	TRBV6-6	ASSARQEAYGYT
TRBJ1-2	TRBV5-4	ASSHEDRGRRGYT
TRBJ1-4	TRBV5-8	ASSFLQNEKLF
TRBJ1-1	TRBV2	ASSEQGVWAEAF
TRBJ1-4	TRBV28	ASSFSVGDIEKLF
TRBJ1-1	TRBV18	ASSDSMNTEAF
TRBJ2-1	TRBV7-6	ASSQRAGTVNEQF
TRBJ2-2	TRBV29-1	SVERGTGELF
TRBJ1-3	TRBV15	ATSRDGGPSGNTIY
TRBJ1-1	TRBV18	ASSSPPQGNTEAF
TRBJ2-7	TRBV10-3	AISDVFGTSRGEQY
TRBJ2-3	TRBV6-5	ASSSDRGREDTQY
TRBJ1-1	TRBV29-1	SVEGGIRGQGTEAF
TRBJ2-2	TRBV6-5	ASSRYRGTGELF
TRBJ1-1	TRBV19	ASSIGTPQAF
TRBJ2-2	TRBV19	ASQGSGELF